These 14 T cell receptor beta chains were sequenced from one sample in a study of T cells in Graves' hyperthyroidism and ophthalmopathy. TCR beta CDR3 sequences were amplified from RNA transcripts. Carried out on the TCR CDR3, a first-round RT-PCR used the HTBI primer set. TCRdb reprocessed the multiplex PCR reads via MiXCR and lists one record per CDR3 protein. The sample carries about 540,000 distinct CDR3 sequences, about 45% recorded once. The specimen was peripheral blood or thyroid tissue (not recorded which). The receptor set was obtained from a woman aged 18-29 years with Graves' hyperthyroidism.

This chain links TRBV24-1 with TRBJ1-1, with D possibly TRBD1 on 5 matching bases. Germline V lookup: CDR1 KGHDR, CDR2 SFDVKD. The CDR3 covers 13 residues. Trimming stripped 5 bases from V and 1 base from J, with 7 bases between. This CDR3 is CATSARGNTEAFF. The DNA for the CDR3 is TGTGCCACCAGTGCTAGGGGGAACACTGAAGCTTTCTTT.

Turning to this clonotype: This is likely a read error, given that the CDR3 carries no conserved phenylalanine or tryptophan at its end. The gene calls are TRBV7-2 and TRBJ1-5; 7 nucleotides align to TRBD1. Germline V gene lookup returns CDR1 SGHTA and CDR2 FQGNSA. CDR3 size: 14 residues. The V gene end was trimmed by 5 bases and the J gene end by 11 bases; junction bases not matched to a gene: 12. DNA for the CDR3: TGTGCCAGCAGCCTAGGGGGCACGGGGGAGACCCAGCATTCT. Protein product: CASSLGGTGETQHS.

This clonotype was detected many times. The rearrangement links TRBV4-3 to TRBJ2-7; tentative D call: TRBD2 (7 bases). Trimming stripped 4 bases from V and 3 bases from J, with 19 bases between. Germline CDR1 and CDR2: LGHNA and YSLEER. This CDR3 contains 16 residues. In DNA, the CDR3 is TGCGCCAGCAGCCTCACGGAGCGGGACACAGTCTACGAGCAGTACTTC. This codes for CASSLTERDTVYEQYF.

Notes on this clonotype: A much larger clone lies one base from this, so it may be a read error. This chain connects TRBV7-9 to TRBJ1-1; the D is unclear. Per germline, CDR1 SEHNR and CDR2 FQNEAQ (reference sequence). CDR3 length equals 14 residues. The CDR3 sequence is CAGSLTGPNTEAFF. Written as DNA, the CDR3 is TGTGCCGGCAGCTTAACTGGGCCAAACACTGAAGCTTTCTTT.

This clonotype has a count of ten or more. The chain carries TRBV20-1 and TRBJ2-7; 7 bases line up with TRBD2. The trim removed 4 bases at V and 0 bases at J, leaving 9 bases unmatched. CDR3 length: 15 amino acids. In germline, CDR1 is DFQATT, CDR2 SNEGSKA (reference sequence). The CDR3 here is CSAIWIAGVSYEQYF. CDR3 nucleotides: TGCAGTGCTATATGGATAGCGGGCGTCTCCTACGAGCAGTACTTC.

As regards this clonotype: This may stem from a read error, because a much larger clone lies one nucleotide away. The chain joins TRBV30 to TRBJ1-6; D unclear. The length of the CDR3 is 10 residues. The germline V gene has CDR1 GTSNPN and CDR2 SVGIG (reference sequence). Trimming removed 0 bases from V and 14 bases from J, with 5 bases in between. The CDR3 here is CAWSVEALHF. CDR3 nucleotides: TGTGCCTGGAGTGTTGAAGCCCTCCACTTT.

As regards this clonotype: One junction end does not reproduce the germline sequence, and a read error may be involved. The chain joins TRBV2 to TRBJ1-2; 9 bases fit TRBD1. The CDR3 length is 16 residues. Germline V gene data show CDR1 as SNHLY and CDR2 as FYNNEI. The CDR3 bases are TGCGCCAGCTCTCAGGGACAGGGCTCTGTTAACTATGGCTACACCTTC. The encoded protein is CASSQGQGSVNYGYTF. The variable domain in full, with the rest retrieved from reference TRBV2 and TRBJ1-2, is EPEVTQTPSHQVTQMGQEVILRCVPISNHLYFYWYRQILGQKVEFLVSFYNNEISEKSEIFDDQFSVERPDGSNFTLKIRSTKLEDSAMYFCASSQGQGSVNYGYTFGSGTRLTVV.

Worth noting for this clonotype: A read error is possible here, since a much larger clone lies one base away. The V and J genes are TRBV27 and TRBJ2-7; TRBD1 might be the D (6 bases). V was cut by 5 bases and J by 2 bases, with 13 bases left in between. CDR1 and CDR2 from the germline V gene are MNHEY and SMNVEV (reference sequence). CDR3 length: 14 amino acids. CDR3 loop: CASSTIQGTYEQYF. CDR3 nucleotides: TGTGCCAGCAGTACCATACAGGGAACCTACGAGCAGTACTTC.

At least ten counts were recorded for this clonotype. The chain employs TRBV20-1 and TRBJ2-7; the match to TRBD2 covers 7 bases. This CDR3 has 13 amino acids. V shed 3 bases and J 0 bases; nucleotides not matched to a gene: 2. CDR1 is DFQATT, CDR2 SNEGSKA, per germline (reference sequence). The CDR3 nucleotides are TGCAGTGCTAGGCGGGAGTACTCCTACGAGCAGTACTTC. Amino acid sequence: CSARREYSYEQYF.

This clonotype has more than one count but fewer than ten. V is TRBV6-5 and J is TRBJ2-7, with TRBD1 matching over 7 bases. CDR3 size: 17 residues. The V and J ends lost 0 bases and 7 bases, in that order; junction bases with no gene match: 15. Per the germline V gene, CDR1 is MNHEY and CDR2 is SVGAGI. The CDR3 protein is CASSYSTPTLQGWEQYF. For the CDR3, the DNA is TGTGCCAGCAGTTACTCGACCCCAACCTTACAGGGGTGGGAGCAGTACTTC.

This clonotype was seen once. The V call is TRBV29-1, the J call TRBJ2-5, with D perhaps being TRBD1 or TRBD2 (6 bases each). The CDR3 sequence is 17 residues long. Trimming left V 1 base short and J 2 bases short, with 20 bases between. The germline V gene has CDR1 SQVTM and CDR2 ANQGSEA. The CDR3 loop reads CSVEVGGSGGVQETQYF. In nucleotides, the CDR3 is TGCAGCGTTGAAGTAGGGGGGAGTGGCGGGGTACAAGAGACCCAGTACTTC.

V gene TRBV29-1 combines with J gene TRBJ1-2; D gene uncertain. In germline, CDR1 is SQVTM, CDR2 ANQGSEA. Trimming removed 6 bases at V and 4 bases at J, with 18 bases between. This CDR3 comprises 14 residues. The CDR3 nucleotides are TGCAGCGTGGGTTCTAGCGGGAGTGGCTATGGCTACACCTTC. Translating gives CSVGSSGSGYGYTF.

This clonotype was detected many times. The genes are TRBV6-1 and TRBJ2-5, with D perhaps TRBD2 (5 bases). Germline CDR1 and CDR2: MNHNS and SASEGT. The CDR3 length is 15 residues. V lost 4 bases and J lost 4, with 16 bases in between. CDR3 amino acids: CASSGGWPGRETQYF. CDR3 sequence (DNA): TGTGCCAGCAGTGGGGGATGGCCTGGGAGAGAGACCCAGTACTTC.

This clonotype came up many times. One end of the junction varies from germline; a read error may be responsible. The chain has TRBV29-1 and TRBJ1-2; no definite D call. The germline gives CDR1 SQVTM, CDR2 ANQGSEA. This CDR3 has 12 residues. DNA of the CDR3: TGCAGCGTTGAAGATCGTGGGGTATTGGAATGCTTC. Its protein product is CSVEDRGVLECF.